This TCR beta chain was identified in a study of CD8 T cells in ankylosing spondylitis (dated 2017 in TCRdb). Broadly, across the study: T cell receptor beta repertoires were profiled in healthy donors and ankylosing spondylitis patients so that disease-linked TCR variants could be found. The whole study cohort included 85 to 120 healthy donors and 20 to 30 ankylosing spondylitis patients. Peripheral blood was sampled, and synovial fluid was additionally collected from ankylosing spondylitis patients.

Sequenced using an Illumina HiSeq 2500. TCR beta libraries were prepared by quantitative 5'-RACE with molecular barcodes. From the authors' description of their analysis: To identify disease-linked TCR variants, a new computational method was used, one built on a probabilistic model of VDJ rearrangement. TCRdb reworked the public reads: Q25 trimming with fastp, MiXCR clone assembly, productive beta chains retained. Each entry is one CDR3 protein sequence, shown with its most common DNA and genes. The V and J calls were determined by TCRdb, not by the authors. The table for this sample lists roughly 470,000 distinct CDR3 sequences; about 25% of them were counted only once. Clones ranked in the top ten supply about 0.89% of the sample. Per the germline V gene, SGHRS is the CDR1 and YFSETQ is the CDR2. Inclusive of the bounding cysteine and phenylalanine, the CDR3 is 13 residues long. CDR3 DNA is the only sequence kept; it has 39 bases, read in frame from the first base. From V the trimming removes 3 bases and from J it removes 7 bases, while the gene matches leave 3 bases of the junction unaccounted for.

About this clonotype itself: Its binding antigen is unknown. Within one base of it there is no much larger clone, and no base qualities were kept.

Paper-wide results and their limitations: In peripheral blood, the disease-linked clones were found at relatively low frequencies and had a CD8+ phenotype. Significant enrichment of the disease-linked clones was reported in matched synovial fluid samples from ankylosing spondylitis patients. Some of the motif variants had been reported before in the synovial fluid and blood of reactive arthritis patients, a finding that suggests common disease-initiation mechanisms. A TCR beta motif of about 8 highly homologous amino acid variants appeared characteristic of blood from ankylosing spondylitis patients.

The material sequenced was blood, either unsorted or a sorted T cell fraction (not recorded which). The sequence was collected from a male donor with ankylosing spondylitis. In this chain, TRBV5-1 is recombined with TRBJ1-1, and 10 junctional nucleotides match TRBD1. The CDR3 is CASSSGTGVEAFF. The sequence in DNA is TGCGCCAGCAGCTCCGGGACAGGGGTTGAAGCTTTCTTT.